What follows describes a single TCR beta chain. In germline, CDR1 is SQVTM, CDR2 ANQGSEA. Trimming cost V 4 bases and J 0 bases, with 6 bases left between them. This CDR3 has 12 residues. This entry belongs to a study of shared clonotypes between healthy human individuals. For each subset, genomic DNA was distributed in equal portions over several immunoSEQ plates. Clones were read by immunoSEQ multiplex PCR, and TCRdb kept only the in-frame ones, dropping some. The sample lists some 900,000 clones; about 80% were seen once. The sample was memory CD4+ T cells sorted from blood. Subset indicated: CD45RA-negative fraction. The receptor comes from a man younger than 30 in good health. The chain has TRBV29-1 and TRBJ1-1, with D unresolved. DNA of the CDR3: TGCAGCGTTGTTGGGATGAACACTGAAGCTTTCTTT. Amino acid sequence: CSVVGMNTEAFF. Variable domain in full (rest from reference TRBV29-1 and TRBJ1-1): SAVISQKPSRDICQRGTSLTIQCQVDSQVTMMFWYRQQPGQSLTLIATANQGSEATYESGFVIDKFPISRPNLTFSTLTVSNMSPEDSSIYLCSVVGMNTEAFFGQGTRLTVV.